This TCR beta chain was documented in a study of technical replicates of blood from several donors (dated by TCRdb to about 2017). The library was built by means of the immunoSEQ multiplex PCR assay. This is the immuneACCESS table as TCRdb keeps it, with only in-frame sequences that have V and J called. A part of the clones is gone; compared with another copy, unresolved V genes explain less than half, and the rest is unexplained. The sample table contains about 75,000 clones; only one count was recorded for approximately 97% of them. The ten largest clones represent approximately 0.3% of the sample. The germline V gene specifies SGHNT as CDR1 and YENEEA as CDR2. The CDR3 spans 14 residues, from the cysteine through the phenylalanine. Only the CDR3 DNA is retained, 42 bases long and in frame from the first base. V trim: 4 bases; J trim: 8 bases; unmatched bases: 8. Concerning this clone: The antigen it recognizes is unknown. No base quality information exists; no much larger clone differs at one position.

The V and J segments used are TRBV11-3 and TRBJ1-2; TRBD1 agrees with 9 junctional bases. The sequence was obtained from a human donor in good health. The sample taken for sequencing was T cells isolated from PBMCs. CDR3 protein: CASSSAGTGKGYTF. The nucleotides read TGTGCCAGCAGCTCTGCCGGGACAGGGAAGGGCTACACCTTC. Supplemented by the reference TRBV11-3 and TRBJ1-2 proteins around the CDR3, the complete variable domain is EAGVVQSPRYKIIEKKQPVAFWCNPISGHNTLYWYLQNLGQGPELLIRYENEEAVDDSQLPKDRFSAERLKGVDSTLKIQPAELGDSAVYLCASSSAGTGKGYTFGSGTRLTVV.